This TCR beta chain was profiled in a study of shared clonotypes between healthy human individuals. TCRdb keeps only in-frame clones here, not all; method: immunoSEQ multiplex PCR. Among about 2,500,000 clones, around nine tenths were seen once, and the ten largest hold more than 0.12%. V lost 2 bases to trimming and J lost 2 bases; unmatched junction nucleotides: 5. Germline V CDR1 and CDR2: SGHAT, FQNNGV. The CDR3 covers 15 residues. The chain combines TRBV11-2 with TRBJ2-7; 8 bases are a match to TRBD1. Material: naive CD4+ T cells sorted from blood. Described subset: CD45RA+ positively selected. This TCR came from a man between 18 and 35 years old in good health. CDR3: CASSLHQGAPYEQYF. CDR3 DNA sequence: TGTGCCAGCAGCTTACACCAGGGGGCCCCCTACGAGCAGTACTTC.